The clone carrying this T cell receptor beta chain occurred many times. Its antigen is not identified. Construction of TCR beta libraries relied on iRepertoire HTBI primers and on Arm-PCR targeting CDR3 regions. TCRdb reanalysed the multiplex PCR reads using MiXCR and keeps one entry per CDR3 protein. The sample carries approximately 470,000 distinct CDR3 sequences, roughly 16% recorded once. Time point noted: newly diagnosed GD, antithyroid drugs for less than 3 months. The TCR library was made from RNA extracted from PBMCs. The source of the sample is a study of regulatory T cells in long-lasting Graves disease. CDR1 MDHEN and CDR2 SYDVKM come from the germline V gene. The CDR3 contains 15 residues. Deletions cut 6 bases from V and 5 bases from J, with 19 bases between. Study results and caveats: Segments TRBV28, TRBJ1-2 and TRBJ2-5 showed preferential usage in persistent disease. Accuracy may have suffered from the small sample size.

These records were also assigned to another study, of T cells in Graves' hyperthyroidism and ophthalmopathy.

This clonotype originated in a middle-aged man with Graves disease. The input for sequencing was peripheral blood mononuclear cells (PBMCs), taken at new diagnosis, from a patient treated with antithyroid drugs. This sequence joins TRBV28 and TRBJ1-1, with a possible D match to TRBD1 (6 bases). Here the CDR3 reads CASRTSTGTGTEAFF. CDR3 bases: TGTGCCAGCAGGACCTCAACAGGGACGGGTACTGAAGCTTTCTTT. Using reference TRBV28 and TRBJ1-1 for the parts outside the CDR3, the full variable domain is DVKVTQSSRYLVKRTGEKVFLECVQDMDHENMFWYRQDPGLGLRLIYFSYDVKMKEKGDIPEGYSVSREKKERFSLILESASTNQTSMYLCASRTSTGTGTEAFFGQGTRLTVV.